Following are 15 T cell receptor beta chains from one sample sequenced in a study of siplizumab effects on memory and regulatory T cells (dated by TCRdb to the late 2010s). Library method: the immunoSEQ multiplex PCR assay. Drawn from immuneACCESS, this table holds only the in-frame rearrangements with V and J called that TCRdb kept. Clones are partly lost; checked studies trace under half to an unresolved V gene and leave the rest unexplained. Present in this sample are about 100,000 clones, about 91% of which were seen just once. The ten top clones hold 0.55% to 0.95% of the sample. Material for sequencing was Tregs sorted from blood. Every receptor here comes from a human donor in good health.

The chain recombines TRBV10-3 with TRBJ2-1; 10 nucleotides line up with TRBD2. Germline values: CDR1 ENHRY, CDR2 SYGVKD. The V and J ends lost 3 bases and 5 bases, in that order; junction bases with no gene match: 4. The CDR3 length is 15 residues. The CDR3 nucleotides read TGTGCCATCAGTGACGGGCTAGCGGGAGACAATGAGCAGTTCTTC. It is translated as CAISDGLAGDNEQFF.

The rearrangement uses TRBV9 and TRBJ2-2; 8 nucleotides align to TRBD2. CDR1 SGDLS and CDR2 YYNGEE come from the germline V gene. The CDR3 totals 15 residues. J lost 1 base, V lost 4 bases, and 3 bases had no gene match. The CDR3 DNA is TGTGCCAGCAGCCCTACTAGCGGGAACACCGGGGAGCTGTTTTTT. Protein product: CASSPTSGNTGELFF.

The V call is TRBV6-1, the J call TRBJ1-5; D unclear. Germline-derived CDR1 and CDR2 are MNHNS and SASEGT. V lost 6 bases and J 3 bases, leaving 12 bases between the germline ends. The CDR3 loop spans 14 amino acids. The CDR3 DNA is TGTGCCAGCAGCAACGACAAGTACAATCAGCCCCAGCATTTT. This translates into CASSNDKYNQPQHF.

The J gene is TRBJ1-2, the V gene TRBV11-2, with 9 bases that match TRBD1. The CDR3 consists of 14 residues. The junction had 7 bases not matched to a gene; V was cut back by 3 bases and J by 8 bases. Germline V gene data show CDR1 as SGHAT and CDR2 as FQNNGV. CDR3 residues: CASSFGQGLIGYTF. In DNA, the CDR3 is TGTGCCAGCAGCTTTGGACAGGGGTTGATAGGCTACACCTTC.

This sequence joins TRBV29-1 and TRBJ2-7; 13 bases are shared with TRBD2. The CDR3 spans 20 residues. V shed 5 bases and J 3 bases; nucleotides not matched to a gene: 22. The germline CDR1 and CDR2 sequences are SQVTM and ANQGSEA. The CDR3 DNA reads as TGCAGCGTTCGCCGGTCAATTCTAGGACTAGCGGGGGAGAGGCTCTACGAGCAGTACTTC. Translated: CSVRRSILGLAGERLYEQYF.

The chain couples TRBV7-3 to TRBJ2-3; 9 positions match TRBD2. Per the germline V gene, CDR1 is SGHTA and CDR2 is FQGTGA. V shed 5 bases and J 4 bases; nucleotides not matched to a gene: 7. This CDR3 region has 15 residues. CDR3 nucleotides: TGTGCCAGCAGCCGACTAGCGGACCTCTCAGATACGCAGTATTTT. Protein product: CASSRLADLSDTQYF. The whole variable domain, filled in from reference TRBV7-3 and TRBJ2-3, reads GAGVSQTPSNKVTEKGKYVELRCDPISGHTALYWYRQSLGQGPEFLIYFQGTGAADDSGLPNDRFFAVRPEGSVSTLKIQRTERGDSAVYLCASSRLADLSDTQYFGPGTRLTVL.

The rearrangement joins TRBV19 to TRBJ2-3; maybe TRBD1 (5 bases). The CDR3 consists of 14 residues. CDR1 LNHDA and CDR2 SQIVND come from the germline V gene (reference sequence). Deletions cut 7 bases from V and 0 bases from J, with 11 bases between. This CDR3 reads CASKDTVSTDTQYF. CDR3 DNA sequence: TGTGCCAGTAAGGACACCGTGAGCACAGATACGCAGTATTTT. The full variable domain, its missing parts supplied by reference TRBV19 and TRBJ2-3, is DGGITQSPKYLFRKEGQNVTLSCEQNLNHDAMYWYRQDPGQGLRLIYYSQIVNDFQKGDIAEGYSVSREKKESFPLTVTSAQKNPTAFYLCASKDTVSTDTQYFGPGTRLTVL.

The chain employs TRBV9 and TRBJ2-6, with unresolved D. The CDR3 is 15 amino acids. Germline lookup yields CDR1 SGDLS and CDR2 YYNGEE. Trimming cost V 1 base and J 5 bases, with 10 bases left between them. CDR3 sequence: CASSVNPHRANVLTF. CDR3 DNA: TGTGCCAGCAGCGTAAATCCACACCGGGCCAACGTCCTGACTTTC.

This chain connects TRBV21-1 to TRBJ2-1; the table's D call, TRBD2, has no DNA check behind it. TRBV21-1 is designated a pseudogene. This CDR3 is 13 amino acids long. The CDR3 DNA reads as TGTGCCAGCAGCCTCTCCGGCTACAATGAGCAGTTCTTC. Translating it yields CASSLSGYNEQFF.

This sequence joins TRBV5-5 and TRBJ2-5, with 8 bases lining up with TRBD2. Looked up from germline, CDR1 is SGHKS and CDR2 is YYEKEE (reference sequence). The V segment lost 0 bases and the J segment 2 bases; nucleotides outside the gene matches: 3. This CDR3 contains 15 residues. The CDR3 region is CASSLAPGGQETQYF. CDR3 DNA: TGTGCCAGCAGCTTGGCCCCGGGGGGGCAAGAGACCCAGTACTTC.

The chain carries TRBV7-8 and TRBJ2-5; 9 bases line up with TRBD1. Germline CDR1 reads SGHVS; CDR2 reads FQNEAQ. The CDR3 sequence is 17 residues long. The trim removed 1 base at V and 5 bases at J, leaving 11 bases unmatched. The CDR3 is CASSLGRGQGLGETQYF. For the CDR3, the DNA is TGTGCCAGCAGCTTAGGCCGGGGACAGGGACTTGGCGAGACCCAGTACTTC.

The rearrangement uses TRBV4-2 and TRBJ1-4, with a weak D call TRBD1 (5 bases). Per the germline V gene, CDR1 is LGHNA and CDR2 is YNFKEQ. Trimming removed 0 bases from V and 8 bases from J, with 13 bases in between. The CDR3 sequence is 15 residues long. The CDR3 is CASSQDGSGREKLFF. The CDR3 region has the DNA TGTGCCAGCAGCCAAGATGGGTCAGGGCGAGAAAAACTGTTTTTT.

This clone was counted only a few times. The CDR3 is CASTNREETQYF. The CDR3 DNA reads TGTGCCAGTACCAACAGGGAAGAGACCCAGTACTTC. The J gene is TRBJ2-5, the V gene TRBV19; D possibly corresponds to TRBD1 (6 bases). Germline CDR1 reads LNHDA; CDR2 reads SQIVND (reference sequence). The CDR3 is made up of 12 amino acids. V lost 7 bases, J lost 3 bases, and 9 bases lay in between.

The V call is TRBV28, the J call TRBJ2-1; a weak D match, TRBD2 (6 bases). The CDR3 is made up of 16 amino acids. V dropped 1 base and J dropped 8 bases, with 18 bases sitting between them. Germline loops: CDR1 MDHEN, CDR2 SYDVKM. The CDR3 sequence: CASSLLGKAWEDEQFF. The CDR3 DNA is TGTGCCAGCAGTTTATTGGGCAAGGCCTGGGAGGATGAGCAGTTCTTC.

This clone appeared once. J is TRBJ2-1 and V is TRBV19; 11 bases are a match to TRBD2. Per germline, CDR1 LNHDA and CDR2 SQIVND (reference sequence). The J segment lost 4 bases and the V segment lost 7 bases, leaving 9 bases of the junction unmatched. CDR3 length equals 16 residues. The CDR3 protein is CASKARGTSGYNEQFF. The CDR3 bases are TGTGCCAGTAAAGCGCGGGGGACTAGCGGATACAATGAGCAGTTCTTC. Full variable domain (outside the CDR3, taken from reference TRBV19 and TRBJ2-1): DGGITQSPKYLFRKEGQNVTLSCEQNLNHDAMYWYRQDPGQGLRLIYYSQIVNDFQKGDIAEGYSVSREKKESFPLTVTSAQKNPTAFYLCASKARGTSGYNEQFFGPGTRLTVL.